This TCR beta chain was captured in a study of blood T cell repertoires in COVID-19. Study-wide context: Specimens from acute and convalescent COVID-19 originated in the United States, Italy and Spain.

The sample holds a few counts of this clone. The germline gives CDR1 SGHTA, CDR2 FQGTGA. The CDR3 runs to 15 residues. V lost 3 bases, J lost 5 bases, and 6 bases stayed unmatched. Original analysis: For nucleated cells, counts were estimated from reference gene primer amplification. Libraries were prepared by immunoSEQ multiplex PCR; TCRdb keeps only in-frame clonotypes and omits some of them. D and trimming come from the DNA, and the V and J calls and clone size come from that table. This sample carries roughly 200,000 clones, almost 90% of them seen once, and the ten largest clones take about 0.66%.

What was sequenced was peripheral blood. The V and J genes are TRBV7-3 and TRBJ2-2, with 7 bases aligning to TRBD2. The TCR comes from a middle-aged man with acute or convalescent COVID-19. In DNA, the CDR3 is TGTGCCAGCAGCTTTGGGACTACCCGGACCGGGGAGCTGTTTTTT. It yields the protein CASSFGTTRTGELFF.